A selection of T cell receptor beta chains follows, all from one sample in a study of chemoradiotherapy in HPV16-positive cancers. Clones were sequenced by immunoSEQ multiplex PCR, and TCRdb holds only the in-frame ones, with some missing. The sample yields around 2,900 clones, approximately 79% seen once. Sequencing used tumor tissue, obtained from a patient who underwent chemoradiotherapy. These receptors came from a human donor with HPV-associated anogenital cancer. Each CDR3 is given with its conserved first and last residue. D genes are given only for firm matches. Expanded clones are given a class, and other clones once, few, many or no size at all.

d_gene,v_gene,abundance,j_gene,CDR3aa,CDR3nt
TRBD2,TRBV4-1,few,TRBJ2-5,CASSQDRASGGRGETQYF,TGCGCCAGCAGCCAAGATAGGGCTAGCGGGGGGAGGGGAGAGACCCAGTACTTC
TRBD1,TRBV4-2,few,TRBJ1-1,CASSQGQGEGTEAFF,TGTGCCAGCAGCCAAGGACAGGGAGAGGGCACTGAAGCTTTCTTT
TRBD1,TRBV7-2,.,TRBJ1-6,CASSLVDRARSPLHF,TGTGCCAGCAGCTTAGTCGACAGGGCTAGGTCACCCCTCCACTTT
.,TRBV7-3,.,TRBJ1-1,CASSLGHQGANTEAFF,TGTGCCAGCAGCTTAGGACACCAAGGGGCGAACACTGAAGCTTTCTTT
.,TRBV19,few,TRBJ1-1,CASRVRQVNTEAFF,TGTGCCAGTAGGGTAAGACAGGTTAACACTGAAGCTTTCTTT
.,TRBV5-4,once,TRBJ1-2,CASSSEGSSNYGYTF,TGTGCCAGCAGCTCAGAGGGATCATCTAACTATGGCTACACCTTC
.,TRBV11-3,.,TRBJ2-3,CASSQGTDTQYF,TGTGCCAGCTCCCAAGGCACAGATACGCAGTATTTT
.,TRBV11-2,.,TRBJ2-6,CASSYRTGVSGANVLTF,TGTGCCAGCAGCTACAGGACGGGAGTCTCTGGGGCCAACGTCCTGACTTTC
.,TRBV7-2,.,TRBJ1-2,CASGRGSGGEGYTF,TGTGCCAGCGGACGGGGTTCGGGGGGCGAAGGCTACACCTTC
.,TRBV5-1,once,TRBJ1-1,CASSSTPDTEAFF,TGCGCCAGCAGTTCGACCCCTGACACTGAAGCTTTCTTT
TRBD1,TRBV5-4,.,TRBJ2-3,CASSDRDRGSDTQYF,TGTGCCAGCAGCGACCGGGACAGGGGTTCAGATACGCAGTATTTT
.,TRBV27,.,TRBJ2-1,CASSPGHLLFDNEQFF,TGTGCCAGCAGTCCAGGTCACCTCCTATTTGACAATGAGCAGTTCTTC
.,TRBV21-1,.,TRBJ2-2,CASSNNTGELFF,TGTGCCAGCAGCAATAACACCGGGGAGCTGTTTTTT
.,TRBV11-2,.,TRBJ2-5,CASSRWTGETQYF,TGTGCCAGCAGCCGATGGACGGGGGAGACCCAGTACTTC
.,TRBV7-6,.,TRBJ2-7,CASSLGGDQRQYF,TGTGCCAGCAGCTTAGGTGGGGACCAAAGGCAGTACTTC
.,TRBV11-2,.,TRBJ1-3,CASSATVKGNTIYF,TGTGCCAGCAGCGCAACAGTTAAAGGAAACACCATATATTTT
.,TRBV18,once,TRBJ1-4,CASSPGLVEEKLFF,TGTGCCAGCTCACCGGGACTTGTCGAGGAAAAACTGTTTTTT
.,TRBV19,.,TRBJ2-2,CASSLVDGSLAGELFF,TGTGCCAGTAGTTTAGTGGACGGGTCCCTGGCCGGGGAGCTGTTTTTT
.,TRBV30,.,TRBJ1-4,CAWSSAQREKLFF,TGTGCCTGGTCCTCGGCACAGCGGGAGAAACTGTTTTTT
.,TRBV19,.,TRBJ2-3,CASSIGLPDTQYF,TGTGCCAGTAGTATCGGCCTCCCCGATACGCAGTATTTT
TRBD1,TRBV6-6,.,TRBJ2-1,CASQFQAGGFNEQFF,TGTGCCAGCCAATTCCAGGCAGGGGGTTTCAATGAGCAGTTCTTC
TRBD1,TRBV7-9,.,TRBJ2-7,CASSRLSNRGWSHEQYF,TGTGCCAGCAGCCGACTATCAAACAGGGGATGGTCCCACGAGCAGTACTTC
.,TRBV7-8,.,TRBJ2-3,CASSLVAGTQYF,TGTGCCAGCAGCTTAGTGGCAGGAACGCAGTATTTT
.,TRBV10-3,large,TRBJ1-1,CAISGARQDRLEAFF,TGTGCCATCAGTGGAGCTAGACAAGACAGGCTCGAAGCTTTCTTT
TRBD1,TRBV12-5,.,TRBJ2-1,CASGYGTGEGLLYNEQFF,TGTGCTAGTGGATACGGGACAGGGGAGGGGTTGCTCTACAATGAGCAGTTCTTC
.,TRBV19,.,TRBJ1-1,CASSIDHPKANTEAFF,TGTGCCAGTAGTATAGATCACCCAAAAGCCAACACTGAAGCTTTCTTT
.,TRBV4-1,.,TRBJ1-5,CASSTFWTYQPQHF,TGCGCCAGCAGCACTTTTTGGACTTATCAGCCCCAGCATTTT
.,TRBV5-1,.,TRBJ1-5,CASSFRGGRQPQHF,TGCGCCAGCAGCTTCCGAGGGGGGAGACAGCCCCAGCATTTT
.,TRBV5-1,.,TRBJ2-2,CASSFSGAGELFF,TGCGCCAGCAGCTTCTCGGGGGCCGGGGAGCTGTTTTTT
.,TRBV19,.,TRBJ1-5,CASTSTGDSNQPQHF,TGTGCCAGTACCTCGACAGGTGATAGCAATCAGCCCCAGCATTTT
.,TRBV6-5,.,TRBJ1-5,CASWSQGRPQHF,TGTGCCAGCTGGTCGCAGGGCCGGCCCCAGCATTTT
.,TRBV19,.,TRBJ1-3,CASSLGSSGNTIYF,TGTGCCAGTAGTCTTGGCAGCTCTGGAAACACCATATATTTT
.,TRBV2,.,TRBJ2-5,CASSGRETQYF,TGTGCCAGCAGTGGTCGGGAGACCCAGTACTTC
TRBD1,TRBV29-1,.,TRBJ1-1,CSLEDWAGGNTEAFF,TGCAGCCTTGAAGATTGGGCAGGGGGAAACACTGAAGCTTTCTTT
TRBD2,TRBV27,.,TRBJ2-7,CATTRGWGGGGAYEQYF,TGTGCCACCACGAGGGGGTGGGGGGGCGGGGGGGCCTACGAGCAGTACTTC
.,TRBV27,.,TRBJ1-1,CASSLRDNTEAFF,TGTGCCAGCAGTTTAAGGGATAACACTGAAGCTTTCTTT
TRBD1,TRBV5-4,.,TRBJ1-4,CASSSRDRGRGGEKLFF,TGTGCCAGCAGCTCACGGGACAGGGGCCGCGGGGGGGAAAAACTGTTTTTT
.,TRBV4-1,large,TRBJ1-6,CASSRTWTGKDNSPLHF,TGCGCCAGCAGCCGGACATGGACGGGGAAGGATAATTCACCCCTCCACTTT
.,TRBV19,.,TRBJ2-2,CASSERAGELFF,TGTGCCAGTAGTGAAAGAGCCGGGGAGCTGTTTTTT
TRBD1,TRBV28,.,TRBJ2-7,CASRQGVYEQYF,TGTGCCAGCAGACAGGGGGTCTACGAGCAGTACTTC
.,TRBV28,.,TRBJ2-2,CASKITVANTGELFF,TGTGCCAGCAAAATTACGGTCGCGAACACCGGGGAGCTGTTTTTT
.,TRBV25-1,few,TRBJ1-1,CASLGGGTEAFF,TGTGCCAGCCTTGGGGGAGGCACTGAAGCTTTCTTT
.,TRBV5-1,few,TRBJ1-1,CASSPGGRTEAFF,TGCGCCAGCAGCCCTGGGGGGCGTACTGAAGCTTTCTTT
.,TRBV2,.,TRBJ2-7,CASGYREIEYF,TGTGCCAGTGGCTACAGGGAAATCGAGTACTTC
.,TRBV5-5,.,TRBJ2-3,CASSLRETDTQYF,TGTGCCAGCAGCTTGCGTGAGACAGATACGCAGTATTTT
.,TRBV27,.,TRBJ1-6,CASTSGPAETSLHF,TGTGCCAGCACTTCCGGACCCGCGGAAACGTCCCTCCACTTT
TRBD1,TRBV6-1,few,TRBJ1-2,CASSEAGTEANYGYTF,TGTGCCAGCAGTGAAGCCGGGACAGAAGCTAACTATGGCTACACCTTC
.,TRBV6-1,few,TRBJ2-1,CAAGDRYYDEQFF,TGTGCCGCGGGGGACAGATATTACGATGAGCAGTTCTTC
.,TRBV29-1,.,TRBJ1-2,CSVDRGGNYGYTF,TGCAGCGTTGATAGGGGGGGAAACTATGGCTACACCTTC
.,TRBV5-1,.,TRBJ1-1,CASSVQVGTEAFF,TGCGCCAGCAGCGTACAGGTCGGCACTGAAGCTTTCTTT
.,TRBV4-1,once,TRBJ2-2,CASSQRTPLTGELFF,TGCGCCAGCAGCCAACGCACCCCGCTCACCGGGGAGCTGTTTTTT
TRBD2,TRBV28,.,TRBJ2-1,CAGGGRNEQFF,TGCGCGGGGGGCGGTCGCAATGAGCAGTTCTTC
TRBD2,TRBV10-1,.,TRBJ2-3,CASSESGGADTQYF,TGCGCCAGCAGTGAAAGCGGGGGGGCAGATACGCAGTATTTT
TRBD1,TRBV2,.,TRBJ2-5,CASSTGQGASETQYF,TGTGCCAGCAGTACGGGACAGGGGGCATCGGAGACCCAGTACTTC
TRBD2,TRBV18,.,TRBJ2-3,CASSPLLAGRTDTQYF,TGTGCCAGCTCACCACTGCTAGCGGGACGGACAGATACGCAGTATTTT